The clone carrying this TCR beta chain showed up just a few times. These data originate in a study of T cells in Graves' hyperthyroidism and ophthalmopathy. RNA transcripts gave rise to amplified TCR beta CDR3 regions. HTBI primers were used for first-round RT-PCR of the TCR CDR3. One entry per CDR3 protein, called by TCRdb with MiXCR from the multiplex PCR reads. The sample lists 330,000 or so distinct CDR3 sequences; 15% to 20% were seen once. The source of this sequence is a man aged 50-60 years with Graves' ophthalmopathy. Sequenced: blood.

CDR3 in amino acids: CSARDRGTVYNEQFF. CDR3 DNA sequence: TGCAGTGCTAGAGATAGGGGGACGGTATACAATGAGCAGTTCTTC. The chain uses TRBV20-1 and TRBJ2-1; a weak D match, TRBD1 (6 bases). V shed 0 bases and J shed 4 bases, with 13 bases lying between them. This CDR3 has 15 amino acids. Per the germline V gene, CDR1 is DFQATT and CDR2 is SNEGSKA (reference sequence).